This TCR beta chain was retrieved from a study of blood T cell repertoires in COVID-19 (dated by TCRdb to between 2020 and 2021). Study-level background: The collaborator samples originated in the United States, Italy and Spain and spanned the acute and convalescent phases of COVID-19. The prospective study material was composed of cDNA or gDNA derived from T cells, B-cell-depleted T cells, or PBMCs. Deeply sampled blood TCRbeta repertoires from subjects exposed to, actively infected with, or recovered from COVID-19 were included in the dataset. A freely available public database, intended as a resource for researchers studying the immune response to SARS-CoV-2, is where the repertoires were released. Samples were obtained from the ongoing ImmuneRACE study (first 160 participants) and from 1,200 or so subjects provided by 6 global collaborators. A de-identified subject ID, COVID-19 status, age in years and sex were almost always included in the sample metadata. Where available, HLA class I and class II types were obtained from metadata supplied by the sample provider rather than from assay-based typing. Results the study describes overall, beyond this receptor: The amount of clinical and demographic metadata varied by source and participant and was provided uncurated.

TCRbeta CDR3 regions were amplified from genomic DNA using the immunoSEQ Assay, a bias-controlled multiplex PCR. On the study's bioinformatics: Nucleated cell counts per sample were estimated from amplification of reference gene primers within the assay. To quantify the absolute abundance of each unique TCRbeta CDR3 rearrangement, sequence reads were collapsed and filtered. For each sample, productive Simpson clonality was calculated as the square root of Simpson's diversity index over productive rearrangements. The table comes from immuneACCESS by way of TCRdb, which keeps in-frame sequences with V and J called. Part of the clones is missing from these tables; in studies checked, under half for an unresolved V gene and the rest for unknown reasons. V, J and clone size derive from that table, while D and trimming were established from the DNA sequence. This sample holds 90,000 to 150,000 clones; around three quarters were observed only once. 3% to 4.5% of the sample lies in the top ten.

Each collaborating institution followed its own protocols to collect whole blood in K2EDTA tubes. For TCRbeta analysis, collaborator samples were shipped as frozen whole blood, as isolated PBMCs, or as DNA extracted from either sample type. A word on this clone: Its antigen is still unknown. There are no base qualities to consult, and no much larger clone falls within one base.

The trim is 7 bases for V and 1 base for J, with a gap of 16 bases between the germline ends. Based on the germline V gene, the CDR1 and CDR2 sequences are MDHEN and SYDVKM. Taken from cysteine to phenylalanine, the CDR3 has 15 residues. CDR3 DNA only is kept here, 45 bases in frame from base 1. The V gene is TRBV28 and the J gene is TRBJ2-5, and perhaps TRBD1 as D gene, on 5 matching bases. This TCR derives from an elderly woman with acute or convalescent COVID-19. Sequencing used peripheral blood. The nucleotides read TGTGCCAGCACCTTCGGACAACGGCTCCAAGAGACCCAGTACTTC. Its protein is CASTFGQRLQETQYF. Extended through the reference TRBV28 and TRBJ2-5 proteins, this CDR3 yields the full variable domain: DVKVTQSSRYLVKRTGEKVFLECVQDMDHENMFWYRQDPGLGLRLIYFSYDVKMKEKGDIPEGYSVSREKKERFSLILESASTNQTSMYLCASTFGQRLQETQYFGPGTRLLVL.